These 14 T cell receptor beta chains share one sample of origin, sequenced in a study of response to subunit inactivated influenza vaccine. One entry per CDR3 protein results from TCRdb running MiXCR on the RT-PCR reads. This sample has more than 150,000 distinct CDR3 sequences; around 10% occur once, and the top ten carry roughly a third. Sequencing was performed on CD8+ T cells sorted from PBMCs, taken roughly 24 months after vaccination. The receptors were gathered from a man aged 50 to 69 who received an inactivated influenza vaccine.

This rearrangement joins TRBV28 to TRBJ1-5; D is possibly TRBD1 (5 bases). V lost 3 bases and J 4 bases, leaving 7 bases between the germline ends. Germline CDR1 MDHEN, CDR2 SYDVKM. The CDR3 sequence is 13 residues long. The CDR3 here is CASSLPGNQPQHF. In nucleotides, the CDR3 is TGTGCCAGCAGTTTGCCAGGGAATCAGCCCCAGCATTTT.

There are many counts of this clonotype. The chain carries TRBV27 and TRBJ1-5, with D possibly matching TRBD1 (5 bases). V lost 1 base and J 1 base, leaving 5 bases between the germline ends. The CDR3 totals 14 residues. From germline, CDR1 is MNHEY and CDR2 SMNVEV (reference sequence). The CDR3 DNA is TGTGCCAGCAGTTTATGGGGGAGCAATCAGCCCCAGCATTTT. This encodes CASSLWGSNQPQHF.

There are a few counts of this clonotype. The chain has TRBV13 and TRBJ2-3, with a possible D match to TRBD1 (5 bases). The CDR3 consists of 18 residues. The V gene lost 5 bases and the J gene lost 0 bases, with 21 bases spanning the gap. In germline, CDR1 is PRHDT, CDR2 FYEKMQ (reference sequence). The CDR3 spells CASSPQGLRAISTDTQYF. CDR3 coding DNA: TGTGCCAGCAGCCCCCAGGGTCTGAGAGCGATCAGCACAGATACGCAGTATTTT.

This clonotype was seen many times. CDR3 amino acids: CSAIGTSGRSSSYNEQFF. The CDR3 DNA is TGCAGTGCTATTGGGACTAGCGGGAGGTCGAGCTCCTACAATGAGCAGTTCTTC. The chain links TRBV20-1 to TRBJ2-1, with 15 bases aligning to TRBD2. The CDR3 loop spans 18 amino acids. Germline CDR1 DFQATT, CDR2 SNEGSKA (reference sequence). V dropped 4 bases and J dropped 0; count of bases not matched to a gene: 7.

This clonotype was observed a few times. The V gene is TRBV20-1, the J gene TRBJ1-2; possible D gene TRBD1, 5 bases. The CDR3 has 14 amino acids. V lost 5 bases, J lost 2 bases, and 15 bases lay in between. Germline V gives CDR1 DFQATT, CDR2 SNEGSKA (reference sequence). In DNA, the CDR3 is TGCAGTGCTCTGCTCCTAGAGGGGAACTATGGCTACACCTTC. This translates into CSALLLEGNYGYTF.

This clonotype was seen a few times. The genes are TRBV12-3 or TRBV12-4 and TRBJ1-1; weak D call: TRBD1 (5 bases). CDR3 length equals 13 residues. Trimming stripped 6 bases from V and 4 bases from J, with 12 bases between. CDR3 region: CASRYQGGTEAFF. For the CDR3, the DNA is TGTGCCAGCAGATACCAGGGTGGCACTGAAGCTTTCTTT.

This clonotype was picked up a small number of times. This chain links TRBV7-6 with TRBJ2-7, with 7 bases identical to TRBD1. The J segment lost 3 bases and the V segment lost 5 bases, leaving 7 bases of the junction unmatched. Germline V gives CDR1 SGHVS, CDR2 FNYEAQ. This CDR3 is built from 14 residues. Here the CDR3 reads CASSGLTGSYEQYF. DNA of the CDR3: TGTGCCAGCAGCGGTTTGACAGGGAGCTACGAGCAGTACTTC.

The V and J genes are TRBV28 and TRBJ1-5; 7 bases are shared with TRBD1. Germline V gene data show CDR1 as MDHEN and CDR2 as SYDVKM. This CDR3 region has 22 residues. The ends lost 1 base at V and 2 bases at J; junction bases unmatched: 23. CDR3 sequence reads: CASSLSFRTGDSALLGNQPQHF. CDR3 DNA sequence: TGTGCCAGCAGTTTATCCTTCCGCACTGGGGACAGCGCCTTATTGGGCAATCAGCCCCAGCATTTT.

V usage is TRBV20-1 and J usage is TRBJ2-1; weak D call: TRBD2 (6 bases). V lost 1 base and J 1 base, leaving 8 bases between the germline ends. Germline CDR1 reads DFQATT; CDR2 reads SNEGSKA (reference sequence). The CDR3 sequence is 14 residues long. The CDR3 region is CSARGDSSYNEQFF. The CDR3 DNA reads as TGCAGTGCTAGAGGGGACTCATCCTACAATGAGCAGTTCTTC.

V usage is TRBV15 and J usage is TRBJ1-1; D not resolved. The CDR3 consists of 13 residues. V lost 1 base to trimming and J lost 6 bases, with 9 bases between them. Germline V lookup: CDR1 LNHNV, CDR2 YYDKDF (reference sequence). The DNA for the CDR3 is TGTGCCACCAGCAGAGTGGGTGGGCCTGAAGCTTTCTTT. Translating it yields CATSRVGGPEAFF.

This clonotype was detected only a few times. The rearrangement joins TRBV2 to TRBJ2-1, with 12 bases matching TRBD2. V shed 4 bases, J shed 0 bases, and the junction held 4 bases outside the gene matches. The CDR3 consists of 17 residues. Germline CDR1 is SNHLY and CDR2 is FYNNEI. The CDR3 region is CASSGTTSGSSYNEQFF. The DNA for the CDR3 is TGTGCCAGCAGTGGAACGACTAGCGGGAGCTCCTACAATGAGCAGTTCTTC.

To note about this clonotype: Being one base from a much bigger clone, this may be a read error. The chain employs TRBV12-3 or TRBV12-4 and TRBJ2-3; no firm D call. CDR3 length: 13 residues. Trimming removed 7 bases from V and 0 bases from J, with 8 bases in between. CDR3: CASNMTSTDTQYF. CDR3 DNA sequence: TGTGCCAGCAATATGACTAGCACAGATACGCAGTATTTT.

This sequence joins TRBV4-2 and TRBJ2-3, with D possibly matching TRBD2 (5 bases). CDR1 and CDR2 from the germline V gene are LGHNA and YNFKEQ. Trimming took off 6 bases at V and 5 bases at J, with 12 bases between the two ends. The CDR3 is made up of 13 amino acids. Written as DNA, the CDR3 is TGTGCCAGCAGGAGTTTAAGCGGAGATACGCAGTATTTT. It yields the protein CASRSLSGDTQYF.

The V and J genes are TRBV28 and TRBJ2-7; either TRBD1 or TRBD2 may supply D (5 bases each). V was clipped by 6 bases and J by 1 base, with 13 bases between them. In germline, CDR1 is MDHEN, CDR2 SYDVKM. The CDR3 has 14 amino acids. The CDR3 DNA reads TGTGCCAGCAGGCCCTCCGGGGCATCCTACGAGCAGTACTTC. This translates into CASRPSGASYEQYF.